These T cell receptor beta chains were read from a single sample in a study of regulatory T cells in long-lasting Graves disease. TCRdb fed the multiplex PCR reads into MiXCR, producing one record per CDR3 protein. The top ten clones hold 26% of a sample with approximately 400,000 distinct CDR3 sequences, about 20% of them seen once. The sequences come from peripheral blood mononuclear cells (PBMCs), collected when the disease was refractory, from a patient treated with antithyroid drugs. Receptors were obtained from a female donor with Graves disease. CDR3s include the opening cysteine and the closing phenylalanine or tryptophan. The D gene is left open where the match is weak. Clone size is not always given. Where it is, it says once, few, many or a class for expanded clones.

TRBV28	-	TRBJ1-2	-	TGTGCCAGCGGATTCGGGTCGGGGGCTGGTAACTATGGCTACACCTTC	CASGFGSGAGNYGYTF
TRBV4-1	-	TRBJ1-2	-	TGCGCCAGCAGCCAAGAATTCAAGCAGGTCTATGGCTACACCTTC	CASSQEFKQVYGYTF
TRBV20-1	-	TRBJ2-7	-	TGCAGTGCTAGAGAGGTCGGGCAGTACTTC	CSAREVGQYF
TRBV30	-	TRBJ2-7	once	TGTGCCTGGAGTGTCGCGGGCGTAGGGACGTACGAGCAGTACTTC	CAWSVAGVGTYEQYF
TRBV5-1	TRBD1	TRBJ1-4	-	TGCGCCAGCAGCGTACAGGGGGATGCAAGAGAAAAACTGTTTTTT	CASSVQGDAREKLFF
TRBV2	-	TRBJ2-1	-	TGTGCCAGCAAGCCAGGTGGCAATGAGCAGTTCTTC	CASKPGGNEQFF
TRBV28	TRBD1	TRBJ2-7	many	TGTGCCAGCAGCTCGACAGGGACCTCCTACGAGCAGTACTTC	CASSSTGTSYEQYF
TRBV7-3	TRBD1	TRBJ2-7	few	TGTGCCAGCAGCCCCGGAACGGGACAGTGGGCCGAGCAGTACTTC	CASSPGTGQWAEQYF
TRBV7-9	-	TRBJ2-7	many	TGTGCCAGCAGCCCGGACAGAGCGCCCTACGAGCAGTACTTC	CASSPDRAPYEQYF
TRBV29-1	-	TRBJ2-2	-	TGCAGCGTTGAATTTACGTTCGGGGAGCTGTTTTTT	CSVEFTFGELFF
TRBV20-1	TRBD1	TRBJ2-1	-	TGCAGTGCTAGTGGACAGGGGACATTGGGGCAGTTATTC	CSASGQGTLGQLF
TRBV24-1	-	TRBJ2-6	few	TGTGCCACCGGAGTTTCTGGGGCCAACGTCCTGACTTTC	CATGVSGANVLTF
TRBV11-2	-	TRBJ2-5	-	TGTGCCAGCAGCCCAACCGCCGCTGGGGAGACCCAGTACTTC	CASSPTAAGETQYF
TRBV10-2	TRBD2	TRBJ2-7	few	TGCGCCAGCAGTGATAGCCCTAGCGGGACCTACGAGCAGTACTTC	CASSDSPSGTYEQYF
TRBV7-2	TRBD1	TRBJ2-7	-	TGTGCCAGCAGCCCCGGACAGGGCCCCCTCGAGCAGTACTTC	CASSPGQGPLEQYF
TRBV28	TRBD1	TRBJ1-2	-	TGTGCCAGCAGTTATGGACAGGGAGGGGACTATGGCTACACCTTC	CASSYGQGGDYGYTF
TRBV6-5	TRBD1	TRBJ1-2	many	TGTGCCAGCAGTTACGGACAGGGCTTGGGGGGCTACACCTTC	CASSYGQGLGGYTF
TRBV28	-	TRBJ2-7	many	TGTGCCAGCCCGAAAGGAAGGGCTGTTCGGAACGAGCAGTACTTC	CASPKGRAVRNEQYF
TRBV6-5	-	TRBJ2-7	few	TGTGCCAGCAGTTACGTTAAAGGGAGCTCCTACGAGCAGTACTTC	CASSYVKGSSYEQYF
TRBV19	-	TRBJ1-3	-	TGTGCCAGTAGTACAAAACGACAGGTTCCCTTCTCTGGAAACACCATATATTTT	CASSTKRQVPFSGNTIYF
TRBV24-1	-	TRBJ2-2	-	TGTGCCACCAGTGCCATAAGGGACACCGGGGAGCTGTTTTTT	CATSAIRDTGELFF
TRBV3-1	-	TRBJ2-7	-	TGTGCCAGCAGCCAAGACCCGACCTACGAGCAGTACTTC	CASSQDPTYEQYF
TRBV6-1	TRBD2	TRBJ2-2	many	TGTGCCAGCAGGCCCGGACTAGCGGGAGTGCGTGGCACCGGGGAGCTGTTTTTT	CASRPGLAGVRGTGELFF
TRBV2	-	TRBJ1-1	many	TGTGCCAGCAGGGCAATGGGGGTGGAAAACACTGAAGCTTTCTTT	CASRAMGVENTEAFF
TRBV28	-	TRBJ2-7	many	TGTGCCAGCAGTTTGTGGGGGCTAGCCTACGAGCAGTACTTC	CASSLWGLAYEQYF
TRBV20-1	TRBD1	TRBJ2-7	many	TGCAGTGTTAGGGCCAGCTCCGGGGACAGAAGCTCCTACGAGCAGTACTTC	CSVRASSGDRSSYEQYF
TRBV29-1	TRBD1	TRBJ2-7	-	TGCAGCGTTGGACAGGGGGCCGCTTACGAGCAGTACTTC	CSVGQGAAYEQYF
TRBV7-9	-	TRBJ1-1	few	TGTGCCAGCAGCTTGAGGGATGCTGGGATCATGAACACTGAAGCTTTCTTT	CASSLRDAGIMNTEAFF
TRBV28	-	TRBJ1-1	many	TGTGCCAGCAGTTTATCCGGTTGGACTGAAGCTTTCTTT	CASSLSGWTEAFF
TRBV9	TRBD2	TRBJ2-2	few	TGTGCCAGCAGCGTAGGTAGCGGGAGCGGGAGTGGCGCCGGGGAGCTGTTTTTT	CASSVGSGSGSGAGELFF
TRBV20-1	-	TRBJ1-1	few	TGCAGTGCTAGACCGGCAGGGCATAGCGCTGAAGCTTTCTTT	CSARPAGHSAEAFF
TRBV5-1	-	TRBJ2-7	-	TGCGCCAGCGGGTCTCTCCCGGGCAGCATATACGAGCAGTACTTC	CASGSLPGSIYEQYF
TRBV20-1	-	TRBJ1-2	-	TGCAGTGCTAGCCCAATTAACTATGGCTACACCTTC	CSASPINYGYTF
TRBV20-1	-	TRBJ1-2	-	TGCAGTGCTAGAGAGAGGAACTATGGCTACACCTTC	CSARERNYGYTF
TRBV18	-	TRBJ2-1	-	TGTGCCAGCTCACCGATCTTAGAGGGAGGAGATGAGCAGTTCTTC	CASSPILEGGDEQFF
TRBV10-3	-	TRBJ2-7	-	TGTGCCATCAGGGATACCGGGACACTTTCCTACGAGCAGTACTTC	CAIRDTGTLSYEQYF
TRBV6-5	-	TRBJ2-2	-	TGTGCCAGCAGTTACGCCAGGCTACCGAACACCGGGGAGCTGTTTTTT	CASSYARLPNTGELFF
TRBV6-1	TRBD1	TRBJ1-2	few	TGTGCCAGCAGGGGACAGGGAAACTATGGCTACACCTTC	CASRGQGNYGYTF
TRBV20-1	TRBD2	TRBJ2-5	few	TGCAGTGCTGAGCGGGAGGGCCGCGAGACCCAGTACTTC	CSAEREGRETQYF
TRBV7-8	-	TRBJ2-5	many	TGTGCCAGCAGCAGAAAGTGGTGGACTACCAGTAACGGGGAGACCCAGTACTTC	CASSRKWWTTSNGETQYF
TRBV7-2	-	TRBJ2-2	few	TGTGCCAGCAGCTTACGTTCATCAAACACCGGGGAGCTGTTTTTT	CASSLRSSNTGELFF
TRBV12-3/TRBV12-4	-	TRBJ1-1	many	TGTGCCAGCTTCCGGGACCTCCAGGCGGCTTTCTTT	CASFRDLQAAFF
TRBV20-1	TRBD2	TRBJ2-3	few	TGCAGTGTCGTAACTAGCGGGAAGACGCAGTATTTT	CSVVTSGKTQYF
TRBV27	TRBD1	TRBJ2-4	many	TGTGCCAGCAGTCCACAGGGGTCGAACATTCAGTACTTC	CASSPQGSNIQYF